This TCR beta chain stems from a study of blood T cells in healthy people across ages. Together with a sample-barcoded 5' primer, a J-beta primer mix was included in a second PCR lasting about 7 to 11 cycles. TCRdb analysed the 5' RACE reads with MiXCR anew, one entry per CDR3 protein. The sample records 1.6 million or so distinct CDR3 sequences, around 35% being singletons. The CDR3 is 16 residues long. V shed 0 bases and J 2 bases; nucleotides not matched to a gene: 7. Germline V CDR1 and CDR2: SGDLS, YYNGEE. This clonotype has just a few counts. The genes are TRBV9 and TRBJ2-7; 8 nucleotides match TRBD2. Sequencing was done on a sample of blood. The TCR comes from a woman aged 25 to 39 in good health. The CDR3 bases are TGTGCCAGCAGCGTAGCTGTTAGCGGGGCAACCTACGAGCAGTACTTC. Its translation is CASSVAVSGATYEQYF.